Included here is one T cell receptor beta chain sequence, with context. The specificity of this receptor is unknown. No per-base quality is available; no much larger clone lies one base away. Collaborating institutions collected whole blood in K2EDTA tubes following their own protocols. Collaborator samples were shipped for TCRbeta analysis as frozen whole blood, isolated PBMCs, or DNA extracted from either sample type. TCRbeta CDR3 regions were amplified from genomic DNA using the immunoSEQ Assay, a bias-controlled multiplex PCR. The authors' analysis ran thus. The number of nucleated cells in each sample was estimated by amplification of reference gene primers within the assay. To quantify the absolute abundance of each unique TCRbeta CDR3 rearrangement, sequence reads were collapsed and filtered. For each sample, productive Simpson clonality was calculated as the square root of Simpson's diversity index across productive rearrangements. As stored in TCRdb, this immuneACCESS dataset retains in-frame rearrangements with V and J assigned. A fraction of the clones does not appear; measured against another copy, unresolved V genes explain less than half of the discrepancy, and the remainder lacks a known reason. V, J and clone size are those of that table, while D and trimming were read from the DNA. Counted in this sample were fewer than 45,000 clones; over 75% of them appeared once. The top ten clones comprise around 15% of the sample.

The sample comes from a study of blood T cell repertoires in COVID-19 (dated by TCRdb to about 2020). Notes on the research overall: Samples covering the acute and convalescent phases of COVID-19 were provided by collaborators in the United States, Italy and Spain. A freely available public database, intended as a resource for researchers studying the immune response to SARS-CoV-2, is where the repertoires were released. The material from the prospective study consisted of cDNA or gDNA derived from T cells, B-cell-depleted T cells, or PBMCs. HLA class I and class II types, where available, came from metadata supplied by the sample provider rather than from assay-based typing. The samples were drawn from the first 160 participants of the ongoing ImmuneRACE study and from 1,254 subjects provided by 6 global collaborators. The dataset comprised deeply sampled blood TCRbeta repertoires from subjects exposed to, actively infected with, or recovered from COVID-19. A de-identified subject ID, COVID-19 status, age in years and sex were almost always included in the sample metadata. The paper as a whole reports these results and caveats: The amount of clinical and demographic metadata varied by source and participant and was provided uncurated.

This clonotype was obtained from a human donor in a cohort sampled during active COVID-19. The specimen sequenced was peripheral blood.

Read as DNA, the sequence is TGCGCCAGCAGCTTCAACCAGGGAAGTCGGAACATTCAGTACTTC. It codes for CASSFNQGSRNIQYF. The V and J genes are TRBV5-1 and TRBJ2-4; the D region possibly corresponds to TRBD1 (5 bases align). The CDR1 and CDR2 encoded by the germline V gene are SGHRS and YFSETQ. V is reduced by 2 bases and J by 7 bases, leaving a spacing of 16 bases between them. The CDR3, cysteine through phenylalanine, is 15 amino acids long. Only the CDR3 DNA is retained, 45 bases long and in frame from the first base.